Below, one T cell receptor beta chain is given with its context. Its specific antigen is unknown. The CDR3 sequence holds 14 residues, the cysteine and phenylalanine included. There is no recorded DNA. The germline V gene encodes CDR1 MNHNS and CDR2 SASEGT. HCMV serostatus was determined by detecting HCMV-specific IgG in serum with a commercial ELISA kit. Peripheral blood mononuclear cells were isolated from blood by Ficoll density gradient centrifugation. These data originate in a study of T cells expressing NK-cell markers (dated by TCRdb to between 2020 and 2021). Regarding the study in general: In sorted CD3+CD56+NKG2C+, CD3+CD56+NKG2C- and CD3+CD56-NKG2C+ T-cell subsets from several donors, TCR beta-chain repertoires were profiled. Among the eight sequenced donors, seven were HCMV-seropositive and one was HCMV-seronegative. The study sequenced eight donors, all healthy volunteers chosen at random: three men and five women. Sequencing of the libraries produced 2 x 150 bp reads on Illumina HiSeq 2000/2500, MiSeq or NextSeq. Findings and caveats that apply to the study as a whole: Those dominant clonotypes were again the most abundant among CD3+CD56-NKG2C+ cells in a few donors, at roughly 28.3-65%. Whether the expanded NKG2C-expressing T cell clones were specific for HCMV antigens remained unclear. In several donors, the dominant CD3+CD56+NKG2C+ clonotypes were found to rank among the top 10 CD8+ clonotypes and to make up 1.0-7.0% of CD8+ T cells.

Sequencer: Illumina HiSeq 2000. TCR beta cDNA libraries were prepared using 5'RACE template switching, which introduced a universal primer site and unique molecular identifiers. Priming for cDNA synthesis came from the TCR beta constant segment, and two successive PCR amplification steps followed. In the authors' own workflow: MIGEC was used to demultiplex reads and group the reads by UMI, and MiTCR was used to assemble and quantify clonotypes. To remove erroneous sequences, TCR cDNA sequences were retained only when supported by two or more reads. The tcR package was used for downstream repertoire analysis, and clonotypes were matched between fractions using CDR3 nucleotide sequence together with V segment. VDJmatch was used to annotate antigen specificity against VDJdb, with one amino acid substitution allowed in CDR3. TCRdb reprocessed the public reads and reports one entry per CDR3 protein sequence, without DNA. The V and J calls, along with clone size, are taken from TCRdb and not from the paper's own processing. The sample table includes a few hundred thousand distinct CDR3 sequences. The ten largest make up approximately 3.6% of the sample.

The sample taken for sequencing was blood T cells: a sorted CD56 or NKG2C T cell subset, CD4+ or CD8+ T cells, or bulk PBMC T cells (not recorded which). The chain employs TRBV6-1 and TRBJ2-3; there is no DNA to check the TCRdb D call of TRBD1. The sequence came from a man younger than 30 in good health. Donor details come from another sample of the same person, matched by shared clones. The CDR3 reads CASNRRFSGDTQYF.